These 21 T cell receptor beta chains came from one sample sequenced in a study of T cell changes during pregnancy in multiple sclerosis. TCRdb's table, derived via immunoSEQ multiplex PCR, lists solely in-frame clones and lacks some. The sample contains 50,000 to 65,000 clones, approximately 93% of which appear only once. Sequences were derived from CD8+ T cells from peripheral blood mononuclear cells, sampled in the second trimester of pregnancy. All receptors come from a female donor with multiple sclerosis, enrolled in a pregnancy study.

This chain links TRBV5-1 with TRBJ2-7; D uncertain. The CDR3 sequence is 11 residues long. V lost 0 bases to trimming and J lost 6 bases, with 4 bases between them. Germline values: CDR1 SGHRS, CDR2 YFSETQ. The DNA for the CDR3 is TGCGCCAGCAGCTTGGCGGGCGAGCAGTACTTC. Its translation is CASSLAGEQYF.

The CDR3 nucleotides are TGTGCCAGCAGCTTGCCCCGAGGGAACACTGAAGCTTTCTTT. Translation: CASSLPRGNTEAFF. The chain recombines TRBV5-5 with TRBJ1-1; D uncertain. V was clipped by 1 base and J by 1 base, with 8 bases between them. This CDR3 spans 14 amino acids. Germline CDR1 SGHKS, CDR2 YYEKEE (reference sequence). Based on the CDR3 plus reference TRBV5-5 and TRBJ1-1, the full variable domain is DAGVTQSPTHLIKTRGQQVTLRCSPISGHKSVSWYQQVLGQGPQFIFQYYEKEERGRGNFPDRFSARQFPNYSSELNVNALLLGDSALYLCASSLPRGNTEAFFGQGTRLTVV.

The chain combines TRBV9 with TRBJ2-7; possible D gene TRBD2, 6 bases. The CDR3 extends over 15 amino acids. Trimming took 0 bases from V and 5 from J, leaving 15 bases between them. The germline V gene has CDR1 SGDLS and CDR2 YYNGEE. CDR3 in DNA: TGTGCCAGCAGCGTAGGTCTGGAGGGCATAAACGAGCAGTACTTC. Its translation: CASSVGLEGINEQYF. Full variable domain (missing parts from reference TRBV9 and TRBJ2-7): DSGVTQTPKHLITATGQRVTLRCSPRSGDLSVYWYQQSLDQGLQFLIQYYNGEERAKGNILERFSAQQFPDLHSELNLSSLELGDSALYFCASSVGLEGINEQYFGPGTRLTVT.

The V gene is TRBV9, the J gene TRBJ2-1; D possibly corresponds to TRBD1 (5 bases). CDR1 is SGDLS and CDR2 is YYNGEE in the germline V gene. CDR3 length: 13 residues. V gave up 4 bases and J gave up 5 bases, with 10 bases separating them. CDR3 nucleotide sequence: TGTGCCAGCAGCCCTCCGGACAACAATGAGCAGTTCTTC. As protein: CASSPPDNNEQFF.

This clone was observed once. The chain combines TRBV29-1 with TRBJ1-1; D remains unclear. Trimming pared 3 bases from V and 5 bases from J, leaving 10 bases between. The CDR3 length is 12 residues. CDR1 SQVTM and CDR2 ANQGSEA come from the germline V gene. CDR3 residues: CSVEGSRTEAFF. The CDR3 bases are TGCAGCGTTGAGGGTAGCCGGACTGAAGCTTTCTTT.

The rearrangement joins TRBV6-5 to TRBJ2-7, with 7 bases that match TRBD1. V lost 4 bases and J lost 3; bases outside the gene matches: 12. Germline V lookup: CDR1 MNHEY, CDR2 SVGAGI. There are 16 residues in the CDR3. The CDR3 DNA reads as TGTGCCAGCAGTTTCAGTAAAATGGGACAGCTCTACGAGCAGTACTTC. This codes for CASSFSKMGQLYEQYF.

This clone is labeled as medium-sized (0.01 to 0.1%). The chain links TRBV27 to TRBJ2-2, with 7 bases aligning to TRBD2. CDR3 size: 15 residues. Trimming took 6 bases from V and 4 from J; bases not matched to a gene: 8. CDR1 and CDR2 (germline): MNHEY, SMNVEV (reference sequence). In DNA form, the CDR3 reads TGTGCCAGCAGATCCGGGGGGTCGCTCACCGGGGAGCTGTTTTTT. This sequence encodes CASRSGGSLTGELFF.

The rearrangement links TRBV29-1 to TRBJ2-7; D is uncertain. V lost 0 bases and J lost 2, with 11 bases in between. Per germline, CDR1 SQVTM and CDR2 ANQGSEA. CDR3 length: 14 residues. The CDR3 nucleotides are TGCAGCGTTGAAGAGGCAGAGGAAACCTACGAGCAGTACTTC. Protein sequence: CSVEEAEETYEQYF.

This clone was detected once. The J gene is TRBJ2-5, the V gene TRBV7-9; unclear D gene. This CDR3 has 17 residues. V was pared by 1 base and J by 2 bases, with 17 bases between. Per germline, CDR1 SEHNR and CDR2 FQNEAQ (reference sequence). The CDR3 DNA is TGTGCCAGCAGCTTAGTCACTGGTCTGGCAGGACAAGAGACCCAGTACTTC. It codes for CASSLVTGLAGQETQYF. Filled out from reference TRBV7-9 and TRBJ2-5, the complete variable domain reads DTGVSQNPRHKITKRGQNVTFRCDPISEHNRLYWYRQTLGQGPEFLTYFQNEAQLEKSRLLSDRFSAERPKGSFSTLEIQRTEQGDSAMYLCASSLVTGLAGQETQYFGPGTRLLVL.

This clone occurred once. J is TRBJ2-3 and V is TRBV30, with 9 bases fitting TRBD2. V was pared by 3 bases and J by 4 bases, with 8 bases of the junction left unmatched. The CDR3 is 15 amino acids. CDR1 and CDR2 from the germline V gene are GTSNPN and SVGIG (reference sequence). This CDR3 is CAWSAGLARADTQYF. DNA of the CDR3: TGTGCCTGGAGCGCGGGACTAGCTCGCGCAGATACGCAGTATTTT.

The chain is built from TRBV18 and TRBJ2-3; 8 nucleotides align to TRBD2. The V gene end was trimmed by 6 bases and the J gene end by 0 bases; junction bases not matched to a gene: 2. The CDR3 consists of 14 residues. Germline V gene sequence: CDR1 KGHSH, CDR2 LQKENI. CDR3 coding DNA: TGTGCCAGCTCCCCGGGAGGGAGCACAGATACGCAGTATTTT. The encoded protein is CASSPGGSTDTQYF. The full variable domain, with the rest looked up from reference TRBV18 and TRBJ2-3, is NAGVMQNPRHLVRRRGQEARLRCSPMKGHSHVYWYRQLPEEGLKFMVYLQKENIIDESGMPKERFSAEFPKEGPSILRIQQVVRGDSAAYFCASSPGGSTDTQYFGPGTRLTVL.

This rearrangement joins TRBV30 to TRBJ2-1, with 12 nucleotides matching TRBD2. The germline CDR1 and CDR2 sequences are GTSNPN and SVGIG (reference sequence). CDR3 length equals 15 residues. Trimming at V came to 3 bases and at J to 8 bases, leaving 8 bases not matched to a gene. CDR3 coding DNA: TGTGCCTGGAGCCCCGGGACTAGCGGGTTCTATGAGCAGTTCTTC. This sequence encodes CAWSPGTSGFYEQFF.

CDR3 sequence reads: CASRDLQGPYEQYF. Written as DNA, the CDR3 is TGTGCCAGCAGAGATCTTCAGGGGCCCTACGAGCAGTACTTC. The chain combines TRBV27 with TRBJ2-7; D might be TRBD1 (6 bases). Germline CDR1 and CDR2: MNHEY and SMNVEV (reference sequence). This CDR3 has 14 amino acids. Trimming took 6 bases from V and 2 from J, leaving 14 bases between them.

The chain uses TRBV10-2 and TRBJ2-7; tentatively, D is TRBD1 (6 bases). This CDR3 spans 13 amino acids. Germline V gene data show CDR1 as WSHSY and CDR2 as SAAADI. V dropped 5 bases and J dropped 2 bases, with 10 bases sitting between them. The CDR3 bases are TGCGCCAGCAGTATTGACAGGACCTACGAGCAGTACTTC. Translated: CASSIDRTYEQYF.

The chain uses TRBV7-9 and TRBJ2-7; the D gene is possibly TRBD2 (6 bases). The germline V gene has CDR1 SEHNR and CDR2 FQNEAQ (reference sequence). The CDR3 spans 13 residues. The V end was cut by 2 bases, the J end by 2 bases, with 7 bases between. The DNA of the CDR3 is TGTGCCAGCAGCTTAACGGGAGCCTACGAGCAGTACTTC. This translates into CASSLTGAYEQYF. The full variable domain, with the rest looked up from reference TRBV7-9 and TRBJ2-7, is DTGVSQNPRHKITKRGQNVTFRCDPISEHNRLYWYRQTLGQGPEFLTYFQNEAQLEKSRLLSDRFSAERPKGSFSTLEIQRTEQGDSAMYLCASSLTGAYEQYFGPGTRLTVT.

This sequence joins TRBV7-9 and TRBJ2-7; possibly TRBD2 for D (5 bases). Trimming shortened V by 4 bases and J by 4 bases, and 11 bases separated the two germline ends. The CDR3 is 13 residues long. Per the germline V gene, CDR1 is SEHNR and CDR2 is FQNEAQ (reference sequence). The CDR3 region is CASSSLEAYEQYF. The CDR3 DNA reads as TGTGCCAGCAGCTCACTAGAGGCTTACGAGCAGTACTTC.

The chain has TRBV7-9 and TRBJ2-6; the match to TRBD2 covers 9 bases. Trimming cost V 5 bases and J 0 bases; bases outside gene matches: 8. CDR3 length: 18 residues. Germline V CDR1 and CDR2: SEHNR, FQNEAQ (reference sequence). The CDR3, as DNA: TGTGCCAGCAGCGGGCGGGAGGGCCGTTACTCTGGGGCCAACGTCCTGACTTTC. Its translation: CASSGREGRYSGANVLTF.

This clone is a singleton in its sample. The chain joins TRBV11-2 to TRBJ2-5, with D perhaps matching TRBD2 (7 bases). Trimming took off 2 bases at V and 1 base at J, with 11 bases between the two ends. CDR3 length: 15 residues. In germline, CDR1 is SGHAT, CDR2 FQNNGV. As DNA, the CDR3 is TGTGCCAGCAGCTTACTAGGGGGGGGCCAAGAGACCCAGTACTTC. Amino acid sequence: CASSLLGGGQETQYF.

CDR3 region: CASSGTGFNEQFF. CDR3 coding DNA: TGTGCCAGCAGCGGGACAGGGTTCAATGAGCAGTTCTTC. V usage is TRBV7-2 and J usage is TRBJ2-1; 9 bases match TRBD1. Germline CDR1 is SGHTA and CDR2 is FQGNSA. The length of the CDR3 is 13 residues. Losses at the gene ends were 5 bases for V and 6 bases for J; bases not matched to a gene: 2.

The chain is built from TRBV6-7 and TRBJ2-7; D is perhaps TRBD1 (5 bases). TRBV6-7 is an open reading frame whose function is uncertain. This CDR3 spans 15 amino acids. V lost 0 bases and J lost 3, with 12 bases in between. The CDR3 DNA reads TGTGCCAGCAGTTACTCGTCCAGGGCGATCTACGAGCAGTACTTC. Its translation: CASSYSSRAIYEQYF.

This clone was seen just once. The CDR3 bases are TGTGCCAGCAGCTTCGGGTTGGGCGGGGCCGAGCAGTACTTC. Translating it yields CASSFGLGGAEQYF. The rearrangement links TRBV5-6 to TRBJ2-5; perhaps TRBD2 as D (6 bases). The closer fit of TRBJ2-7 to the DNA end suggests the J call may be wrong. This CDR3 has 14 residues. Germline-derived CDR1 and CDR2 are SGHDT and YYEEEE.